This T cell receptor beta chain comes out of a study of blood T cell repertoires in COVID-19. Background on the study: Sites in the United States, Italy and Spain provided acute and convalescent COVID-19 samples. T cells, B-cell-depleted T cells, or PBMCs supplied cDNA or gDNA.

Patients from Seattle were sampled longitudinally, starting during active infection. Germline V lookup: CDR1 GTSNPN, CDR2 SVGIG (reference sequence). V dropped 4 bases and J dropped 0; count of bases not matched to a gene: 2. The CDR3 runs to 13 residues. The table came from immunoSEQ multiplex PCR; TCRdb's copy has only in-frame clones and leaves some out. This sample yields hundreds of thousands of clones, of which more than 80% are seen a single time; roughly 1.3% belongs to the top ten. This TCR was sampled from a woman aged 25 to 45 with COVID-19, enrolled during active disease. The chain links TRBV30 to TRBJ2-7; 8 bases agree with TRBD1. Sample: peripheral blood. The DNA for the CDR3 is TGTGCCTGGATCGGGACAGGCTCCTACGAGCAGTACTTC. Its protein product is CAWIGTGSYEQYF.